Sequencing of this T cell receptor beta chain was carried out in a study of CD8+ T cells in alopecia areata listed by TCRdb under 2018. At the level of the whole study: The treated patients, all with moderate-to-severe alopecia areata, were enrolled in an open-label pilot trial of oral tofacitinib given at 5 to 10 mg twice daily. Tofacitinib was administered for 6 to 18 months, and 6 months of follow-up off drug were then conducted to assess delayed response and recurrence. The SALT score, which quantifies the percentage of affected scalp surface area, was used to measure disease severity in treated patients. In both human patients and the C3H/HeJ mouse model, the study applied high-throughput TCRbeta sequencing to look at T cell clonal expansion in alopecia areata. Human TCRbeta sequencing covered scalp tissue and sorted CD4+ and CD8+ peripheral blood T cells from patchy and totalis/universalis alopecia areata patients and healthy controls. Tofacitinib-treated patients had biopsies at baseline and at 4 and 24 weeks of treatment, with a later scalp biopsy in several patients. Scalp clonality was compared among normal scalp (n=4), patchy alopecia areata scalp (n=8), and alopecia totalis/universalis scalp (n=8). The RNA source kit depended on sample type: the PAXgene miRNA kit for fixed scalp, the miRNeasy kit for PBMCs, and the RNeasy kit for mouse skin. Amplification of TCRbeta CDR3 regions was done by immunoSEQ multiplex PCR using 35 Vbeta forward primers and 13 Jbeta reverse primers.

Library generation was performed with the immunoSEQ multiplex PCR assay. RNA was extracted from all samples and reverse transcribed into cDNA, which served as template for TCR sequencing. First-strand cDNA was synthesized using SuperScript III with a 2:1 mix of oligo-dT and random hexamers. Amplification bias was assessed with a synthetic immune receptor repertoire, and residual bias was removed computationally. As for the authors' bioinformatics: Raw reads were preprocessed to remove errors, and CDR3 was defined according to IMGT conventions as the region from the conserved cysteine to phenylalanine. To get clonality, Shannon entropy was normalized by log2 of the number of productive unique TCRs and the result was subtracted from 1. Whether scalp clones were CD4 or CD8 was inferred by matching scalp TCRbeta sequences against CD4 and CD8 repertoires sorted from blood. TCRdb stores this immuneACCESS table with in-frame sequences only. Part of the clones is absent; in the studies checked, under half of the shortfall reflects unresolved V genes, and no reason is known for the rest. V, J and clone size are those of that table, while D and trimming were read from the DNA. Across this sample there are about 140,000 clones, with approximately 90% seen only once. The ten largest clones add up to roughly 13% of the sample.

Overall study results and their limits: Unlike mouse skin, where gammadelta T cells dominate, normal human skin contains resident alphabeta T cells that get sequenced too, which complicates analysis of the scalp TCR repertoire. The treated cohort was small, with a single nonresponder, so links between baseline CD8+ expansion and response need larger studies. During tofacitinib treatment, many expanded lesional clones stuck around in both scalp and blood, and this persistence may partly explain why relapse happens after treatment is stopped. Higher clonality and more expanded CD8+ clones were observed in lesional scalp than in normal scalp, particularly in alopecia totalis/universalis, a finding suggestive of antigenic drive. With tofacitinib, both scalp clonality and the number of expanded CD8+ clones among the top 100 scalp clones went down significantly. Shared TCR sequences between patients were less evident than in mice, which may be partly attributable to HLA diversity in the patient population.

The CDR3 starts with the cysteine, ends with the phenylalanine, and has 14 residues. Of all the DNA, just the CDR3 is kept, 42 bases in frame from base 1. V gives up 0 bases and J gives up 3 bases, and the segment between their germline ends measures 10 bases. The CDR1 and CDR2 encoded by the germline V gene (reference sequence) are GTSNPN and SVGIG. With regard to this clone: There is no known antigen for this receptor. No base-level quality is on record; no much larger clone is a single base apart.

The time point label, read with the paper, signifies: four to five weeks on oral tofacitinib. Explained via the paper, the treatment or condition label denotes: oral pan-JAK inhibitor, 5-10 mg twice daily. Lesional scalp punch biopsies and peripheral blood were collected from alopecia areata patients. After PBMCs were isolated by density centrifugation and stained for CD3, CD4 and CD8, a FACSAria was used to sort CD4+ and CD8+ T cells. The specimen was CD8+ T cells sorted from blood, collected at week 4, from a patient treated with tofacitinib. This chain joins TRBV30 to TRBJ2-3; no D gene call is confident. This TCR derives from a human donor with alopecia areata. The CDR3 protein is CAWSVSRVTDTQYF. Read as DNA, the sequence is TGTGCCTGGAGTGTTAGTAGGGTTACAGATACGCAGTATTTT. The reference TRBV30 and TRBJ2-3 proteins fill in what lies around the CDR3, so the full variable domain reads SQTIHQWPATLVQPVGSPLSLECTVEGTSNPNLYWYRQAAGRGLQLLFYSVGIGQISSEVPQNLSASRPQDRQFILSSKKLLLSDSGFYLCAWSVSRVTDTQYFGPGTRLTVL.